Following are 24 T cell receptor beta chains from one sample sequenced in a study of neurological immune-mediated disorders. TCRdb re-analysed the 5' RACE reads in MiXCR, keeping a single row per CDR3 protein. The sample includes about 53,000 distinct CDR3 sequences, 10% of them seen just once. Time point given: longitudinal time-point 1 (baseline). The sequencing sample was made of PBMCs. These receptors all come from a woman aged 40-49 years in good health.

This clonotype came up many times. This rearrangement joins TRBV5-1 to TRBJ2-3; D gene uncertain. Germline CDR1 and CDR2: SGHRS and YFSETQ. The CDR3 has 13 residues. V lost 1 base to trimming and J lost 1 base, with 4 bases between them. CDR3 sequence (DNA): TGCGCCAGCAGCTTGTGGGGCACAGATACGCAGTATTTT. Its translation is CASSLWGTDTQYF.

The rearrangement links TRBV21-1 to TRBJ2-5; the table's D call, TRBD1, has no DNA check behind it. TRBV21-1 constitutes a pseudogene. CDR3 size: 16 residues. The CDR3 region is CASSIHRDSEIETQYF. In nucleotides, the CDR3 is TGTGCCAGCAGCATACACCGGGACAGCGAGATTGAGACCCAGTACTTC.

Ten or more counts support this clonotype. The chain recombines TRBV15 with TRBJ2-2, with a weak D call TRBD2 (7 bases). V shed 3 bases and J shed 6 bases, with 17 bases lying between them. The CDR3 is 16 residues long. CDR1 and CDR2 from the germline V gene are LNHNV and YYDKDF (reference sequence). The CDR3 here is CATSRDRGEGAGELFF. In nucleotides, the CDR3 is TGTGCCACCAGCAGGGACAGAGGGGAGGGGGCCGGGGAGCTGTTTTTT.

This clonotype was counted only a few times. The J gene is TRBJ2-4, the V gene TRBV21-1; TRBD2, the table's D call, lacks a check against the DNA. TRBV21-1 is deemed a pseudogene. This CDR3 has 16 residues. CDR3 residues: CAASRGCESCRNIQYF. CDR3 in DNA: TGTGCCGCGTCTCGGGGCTGTGAAAGTTGTCGGAACATTCAGTACTTC.

This clonotype was seen at least ten times. V gene TRBV5-1 combines with J gene TRBJ2-3; no reliable D call. Germline V gene sequence: CDR1 SGHRS, CDR2 YFSETQ. This CDR3 is built from 13 residues. Trimming shortened V by 4 bases and J by 3 bases, and 9 bases separated the two germline ends. CDR3 residues: CASSVTGTDTQYF. For the CDR3, the DNA is TGCGCCAGCAGCGTGACTGGGACAGATACGCAGTATTTT. Filled out from reference TRBV5-1 and TRBJ2-3, the complete variable domain reads KAGVTQTPRYLIKTRGQQVTLSCSPISGHRSVSWYQQTPGQGLQFLFEYFSETQRNKGNFPGRFSGRQFSNSRSEMNVSTLELGDSALYLCASSVTGTDTQYFGPGTRLTVL.

This clonotype occurred many times. This chain uses TRBV4-1 with TRBJ1-5; TRBD1 matches at 7 bases. Germline assignment: CDR1 MGHRA and CDR2 YSYEKL. CDR3 length: 17 residues. The J segment lost 0 bases and the V segment lost 4 bases, leaving 9 bases of the junction unmatched. The CDR3 here is CASSPGQIVDSNQPQHF. The CDR3 DNA is TGCGCCAGCAGCCCGGGACAGATCGTCGATAGCAATCAGCCCCAGCATTTT.

This clonotype was seen ten or more times. The genes are TRBV7-2 and TRBJ2-7; 8 bases are shared with TRBD1. The trim removed 1 base at V and 4 bases at J, leaving 3 bases unmatched. CDR1 and CDR2 from the germline V gene are SGHTA and FQGNSA. The CDR3 runs 14 residues. CDR3: CASSLVQGDYEQYF. The CDR3 DNA follows: TGTGCCAGCAGCTTAGTACAGGGGGATTACGAGCAGTACTTC.

There are many counts of this clonotype. CDR3 bases: TGCAGTGCTAGAACAGGGCAGCACACTGAAGCTTTCTTT. Translated: CSARTGQHTEAFF. The rearrangement links TRBV20-1 to TRBJ1-1, with D possibly being TRBD1 (6 bases). The V and J ends lost 2 bases and 3 bases respectively, with 10 bases between them. The CDR3 is made up of 13 amino acids. Germline lookup yields CDR1 DFQATT and CDR2 SNEGSKA (reference sequence).

This clonotype was picked up many times. The rearrangement uses TRBV6-6 and TRBJ2-7; D call uncertain. The V gene lost 4 bases and the J gene lost 3 bases, with 4 bases spanning the gap. This CDR3 is 11 amino acids long. From germline, CDR1 is MNHNY and CDR2 SVGAGI (reference sequence). The CDR3 DNA is TGTGCCAGCAGTTCTCACTACGAGCAGTACTTC. Translation gives CASSSHYEQYF.

This clonotype showed up many times. The chain is built from TRBV20-1 and TRBJ2-2; a weak D match, TRBD2 (6 bases). The germline V gene encodes CDR1 DFQATT and CDR2 SNEGSKA (reference sequence). The CDR3 length is 16 residues. V shed 3 bases and J shed 0 bases, with 14 bases lying between them. The CDR3 coding sequence is TGCAGTGCTAGTGCCCTACTAGCTGCGAACACCGGGGAGCTGTTTTTT. This codes for CSASALLAANTGELFF.

This clonotype appeared many times. This sequence joins TRBV20-1 and TRBJ2-1; 16 bases are shared with TRBD2. The CDR3 has 20 amino acids. J was trimmed by 7 bases and V by 6 bases; bases with no gene match: 21. CDR1 DFQATT and CDR2 SNEGSKA come from the germline V gene (reference sequence). The CDR3: CSATSGFWGPGLAGGNEQFF. In DNA form, the CDR3 reads TGCAGTGCCACATCGGGGTTCTGGGGGCCGGGACTAGCGGGAGGGAATGAGCAGTTCTTC.

The V gene is TRBV5-1, the J gene TRBJ2-3, with 13 bases matching TRBD2. Germline V gene lookup returns CDR1 SGHRS and CDR2 YFSETQ. Trimming at V came to 4 bases and at J to 7 bases, leaving 6 bases not matched to a gene. This CDR3 is 15 amino acids long. In nucleotides, the CDR3 is TGCGCCAGCAGCATCCGGACTAGCGGGAGTCATACGCAGTATTTT. Translating it yields CASSIRTSGSHTQYF. Together with reference TRBV5-1 and TRBJ2-3, the CDR3 gives the full variable domain: KAGVTQTPRYLIKTRGQQVTLSCSPISGHRSVSWYQQTPGQGLQFLFEYFSETQRNKGNFPGRFSGRQFSNSRSEMNVSTLELGDSALYLCASSIRTSGSHTQYFGPGTRLTVL.

This clonotype was counted at least ten times. The CDR3 protein is CATGGRQDNQPQHF. The CDR3 nucleotides read TGTGCCACCGGTGGTCGACAGGACAATCAGCCCCAGCATTTT. The chain employs TRBV24-1 and TRBJ1-5; the D gene is possibly TRBD1 (6 bases). This CDR3 has 14 amino acids. V lost 9 bases to trimming and J lost 3 bases, with 14 bases between them. From germline, CDR1 is KGHDR and CDR2 SFDVKD.

This clonotype was recorded at least ten times. This chain links TRBV3-1 with TRBJ1-2; D remains unclear. Germline assignment: CDR1 LGHDT and CDR2 YNNKEL (reference sequence). The CDR3 totals 12 residues. V shed 1 base and J shed 6 bases, with 6 bases lying between them. The CDR3 DNA is TGTGCCAGCAGCCAAGGAGTAGATGGCTACACCTTC. It translates to CASSQGVDGYTF.

There are many counts of this clonotype. This chain connects TRBV20-1 to TRBJ2-1, with TRBD2 as a possible D gene (6 bases). CDR1 DFQATT and CDR2 SNEGSKA come from the germline V gene (reference sequence). The CDR3 extends over 16 amino acids. Trimming shortened V by 2 bases and J by 0 bases, and 14 bases separated the two germline ends. This chain's CDR3 is CSARLAAGLSYNEQFF. The CDR3 DNA reads as TGCAGTGCTAGATTGGCGGCGGGGCTCTCCTACAATGAGCAGTTCTTC.

There are many counts of this clonotype. This chain links TRBV5-1 with TRBJ1-2; D not certain. V was shortened by 0 bases and J by 6 bases, with 21 bases between the two germline ends. Germline values: CDR1 SGHRS, CDR2 YFSETQ. This CDR3 comprises 17 residues. The CDR3, as DNA: TGCGCCAGCAGCTTGGCCAAGGGTCCAGGAAGGTTGGATGGCTACACCTTC. It translates to CASSLAKGPGRLDGYTF.

This clonotype was counted many times. The chain has TRBV20-1 and TRBJ1-2, with 8 bases identical to TRBD1. Germline-derived CDR1 and CDR2 are DFQATT and SNEGSKA (reference sequence). The CDR3 has 13 amino acids. With V trimmed by 5 bases and J by 3 bases, 5 bases remained unmatched. This CDR3 reads CSAWTGLDYGYTF. DNA for the CDR3: TGCAGTGCTTGGACAGGGCTCGACTATGGCTACACCTTC.

This clonotype showed up many times. The chain is built from TRBV2 and TRBJ2-1; 9 bases map to TRBD2. The J segment lost 0 bases and the V segment lost 6 bases, leaving 12 bases of the junction unmatched. CDR1 and CDR2 from the germline V gene are SNHLY and FYNNEI. The CDR3 has 18 amino acids. The CDR3 loop is CASRADGLATSSYNEQFF. In nucleotides, the CDR3 is TGTGCCAGCAGAGCCGATGGACTAGCGACGAGCTCCTACAATGAGCAGTTCTTC.

There are many counts of this clonotype. The V call is TRBV24-1, the J call TRBJ2-2; a possible D gene is TRBD1 (6 bases). Germline V CDR1 and CDR2: KGHDR, SFDVKD. The V end was cut by 5 bases, the J end by 1 base, with 10 bases between. The CDR3 extends over 15 amino acids. CDR3 in DNA: TGTGCCACCAGTGTAGGGGGTCTGAACACCGGGGAGCTGTTTTTT. Translated: CATSVGGLNTGELFF.

This clonotype showed up many times. V is TRBV10-3 and J is TRBJ1-1; tentative D call: TRBD1 (5 bases). The CDR3 runs 14 residues. V was pared by 11 bases and J by 1 base, with 17 bases between. Germline values: CDR1 ENHRY, CDR2 SYGVKD. The CDR3 loop reads CAAWGQGKNTEAFF. In nucleotides, the CDR3 is TGTGCCGCCTGGGGTCAGGGAAAGAACACTGAAGCTTTCTTT.

The table lists this clonotype with many counts. The chain is built from TRBV5-5 and TRBJ1-1, with D maybe TRBD1 (5 bases). The CDR3 contains 14 residues. Germline loops: CDR1 SGHKS, CDR2 YYEKEE (reference sequence). V was pared by 1 base and J by 4 bases, with 11 bases between. CDR3 loop: CASSLFTGGTEAFF. The CDR3 bases are TGTGCCAGCAGCTTGTTTACGGGGGGCACTGAAGCTTTCTTT.

This clonotype was observed many times. The CDR3 nucleotides are TGTGCCAGCATCGACAGGGGGCAGAACACTGAAGCTTTCTTT. Protein product: CASIDRGQNTEAFF. The chain carries TRBV6-6 and TRBJ1-1; 10 positions match TRBD1. The CDR3 length is 14 residues. CDR1 is MNHNY and CDR2 is SVGAGI in the germline V gene (reference sequence). V dropped 7 bases and J dropped 1; count of bases not matched to a gene: 3.

This clonotype was seen repeatedly, ten times or more. The chain couples TRBV10-3 to TRBJ1-3; 8 bases align to TRBD1. The CDR3 totals 13 residues. Germline V lookup: CDR1 ENHRY, CDR2 SYGVKD. The ends lost 9 bases at V and 4 bases at J; junction bases unmatched: 5. CDR3 nucleotides: TGTGCCATGTGGACAGGGCCGGGAAACACCATATATTTT. This codes for CAMWTGPGNTIYF.

Ten or more counts support this clonotype. The chain combines TRBV9 with TRBJ2-5; 9 nucleotides agree with TRBD2. Trimming cost V 5 bases and J 5 bases; bases outside gene matches: 10. The germline CDR1 and CDR2 sequences are SGDLS and YYNGEE. The CDR3 runs to 15 residues. This CDR3 reads CASSRREGHWETQYF. The CDR3 nucleotides are TGTGCCAGCAGTCGGCGGGAGGGCCATTGGGAGACCCAGTACTTC.